This T cell receptor beta chain was observed in a study of regulatory T cells in long-lasting Graves disease. Stated time point: newly diagnosed GD, antithyroid drugs for less than 3 months. Isolated PBMC RNA provided the starting material for the TCR library. Whole-study findings and limits: Persistent disease samples used TRBV28, TRBJ1-2 and TRBJ2-5 preferentially.

In germline, CDR1 is GTSNPN, CDR2 SVGIG (reference sequence). V gave up 4 bases and J gave up 1 base, with 20 bases separating them. The CDR3 has 16 amino acids. Comment on this clonotype: The antigen remains unidentified.

Assembly of TCR beta libraries relied on iRepertoire HTBI primers together with Arm-PCR of CDR3 regions. MiXCR was run by TCRdb on the multiplex PCR reads, yielding one entry per CDR3 protein. Of 320,000 or so distinct CDR3 sequences listed, more than 15% were seen once; the top ten hold less than 40%. This sample comprised peripheral blood mononuclear cells (PBMCs), obtained at new diagnosis, from a patient treated with antithyroid drugs. This sequence originates from a female donor with Graves disease. The V call is TRBV30, the J call TRBJ2-7; possibly TRBD1 for D (5 bases). The CDR3 DNA follows: TGTGCCTGGAACATTGGCGGCCACAGGATATCCTACGAGCAGTACTTC. Translation: CAWNIGGHRISYEQYF.